The T cell receptor beta chain under discussion was sequenced for a study of OX40 agonist ivuxolimab in advanced cancers. At the level of the whole study: Ivuxolimab was an agonistic, fully human IgG2 monoclonal antibody directed against OX40 (CD134), a costimulatory receptor. Partial responses occurred in three dose-escalation patients: two with cutaneous melanoma and one with hepatocellular carcinoma. Intravenous ivuxolimab was administered to patients every 2 weeks at six dose levels: 0.01, 0.1, 0.3, 1.5, 3 and 10 mg/kg. Prior anti-PD-1, anti-PD-L1 or anti-CTLA-4 therapy was permitted, and checkpoint inhibitors had been received by more than 35% of dose-escalation patients. Of the approximately 54 patients in dose escalation, around 19 had hepatocellular carcinoma, about 15 had melanoma, 9 had renal cell carcinoma and 9 had head and neck cancer. In the dose-escalation cohort, 70% to 85% of patients were male, and the mean age was approximately 60 years with a range of about 20 to 79. The paper covers the monotherapy dose-escalation part of the phase I ivuxolimab trial, which included N = 52 patients. The purpose of peripheral TCRbeta sequencing was to test whether ivuxolimab changed TCR sequence diversity and led to clonal T-cell expansion. Results the study describes overall, beyond this receptor: The antigen specificity of the clonally expanded peripheral T cells was not determined. At doses from 0.1 to 3.0 mg/kg, clonal expansion was seen in both CD4+ and CD8+ blood T cells between baseline and week 6. After ivuxolimab, CD8+ T cells had more expanded clones than CD4+ T cells on average. Partial responders in the 0.1-3.0 mg/kg groups had among the lowest normalized peripheral clonal expansion, especially among CD8+ T cells. Low levels of normalized T-cell clonal expansion were also seen in some patients who did not respond.

Notes on this clone: No antigen is known for it. The input lacks base qualities; no much larger clone sits a single base away.

The V and J ends are trimmed by 5 bases and 0 bases, leaving 11 bases between them. The CDR3 runs 15 residues from the cysteine to the phenylalanine. Only the CDR3 region is kept as DNA, spanning 45 bases read in frame from base 1. The CDR1 and CDR2 encoded by the germline V gene are SNHLY and FYNNEI. Patients with autoimmune disease history or receiving systemic immunosuppression were excluded from the trial. Peripheral blood for TCR sequencing was collected from all dose cohorts at baseline, on cycle 4 day 1, and on cycle 7 day 1. The samples were taken from a phase I, first-in-human, multicenter, open-label dose-escalation trial of ivuxolimab. Adults with locally advanced or metastatic melanoma, renal cell carcinoma, hepatocellular carcinoma or head and neck squamous cell carcinoma were enrolled in the trial. Before TCR sequencing, CD4+ T cells and CD8+ T cells were sorted from peripheral blood as separate populations.

To sequence the TCRbeta CDR3 region, genomic DNA was isolated from the sorted cells. The immunoSEQ Assay was used to sequence the TCRbeta CDR3 regions. In its TCRdb copy, this immuneACCESS table keeps in-frame sequences only and misses some clones. Where compared with another copy, unresolved V genes explain less than half of these, and the others have no known cause. Counted in this sample were about 35,000 clones; around four fifths of them appeared once. The ten largest make up 23% of the sample. Recombination connected TRBV2 to TRBJ1-5, with a tentative D gene TRBD1 over 6 matching bases. Sequencing was performed on CD4+ or CD8+ T cells sorted from blood, taken in a trial of the OX40 agonist ivuxolimab. The sequence was obtained from an adult with an advanced solid tumor such as melanoma, head and neck, liver or kidney cancer. In nucleotides, the sequence is TGTGCCAGCAGTTCTACAGGGAATAGCAATCAGCCCCAGCATTTT. Translated, this gives CASSSTGNSNQPQHF. This CDR3, with the reference TRBV2 and TRBJ1-5 proteins standing in past its ends, gives the full variable domain EPEVTQTPSHQVTQMGQEVILRCVPISNHLYFYWYRQILGQKVEFLVSFYNNEISEKSEIFDDQFSVERPDGSNFTLKIRSTKLEDSAMYFCASSSTGNSNQPQHFGDGTRLSIL.